This entry concerns a single T cell receptor (beta chain). Its antigen is unidentified. This CDR3 is built from 12 residues. Germline CDR1 is MNHEY and CDR2 is SMNVEV (reference sequence). Trimming took off 5 bases at V and 3 bases at J, with 8 bases between the two ends. This entry belongs to a study of cytomegalovirus exposure and HLA in healthy donors. Study outcomes and limitations: HLA allele associations emerged for 15,000 to 20,000 TCR beta sequences in a later analysis, at 0.05 false discovery rate. Some V segments, TRBV6-2 and TRBV6-3 among them, were indistinguishable and were therefore excluded.

The donors were healthy bone marrow donors. A multiplex PCR was run with 60 Vbeta primers and 13 Jbeta primers. Libraries were prepared by immunoSEQ multiplex PCR; TCRdb keeps only in-frame clonotypes and omits some of them. The sample includes around 78,000 clones, roughly 80% of them seen just once. J is TRBJ2-7 and V is TRBV27; tentative D call: TRBD1 (6 bases). The sequence was collected from a male donor in good health and CMV-seronegative. The specimen sequenced was PBMCs. The CDR3 DNA follows: TGTGCCAGCAGTCCACAGGGCTACGAGCAGTACTTC. It codes for CASSPQGYEQYF.